These 23 T cell receptor beta chains originate from one sample sequenced in a study of cytomegalovirus exposure and HLA in healthy donors. The PCR used 60 Vbeta and 13 Jbeta primers. The assay was immunoSEQ multiplex PCR, and TCRdb's table has in-frame clones only and misses some. The sample holds 150,000 to 200,000 clones, 80% to 85% seen once. Specimen: PBMCs. These receptors all stem from a girl under 10 years old in good health and CMV-seropositive.

CDR3 amino acids: CASSLAGDPYEQYF. CDR3 sequence (DNA): TGTGCCAGCAGCTTGGCGGGAGACCCCTACGAGCAGTACTTC. The V gene is TRBV5-4, the J gene TRBJ2-7, with TRBD2 as a possible D gene (6 bases). Trimming left V 0 bases short and J 2 bases short, with 9 bases between. The CDR3 loop spans 14 amino acids. CDR1 is SGHNT and CDR2 is YYREEE in the germline V gene (reference sequence).

The rearrangement uses TRBV28 and TRBJ1-4; no reliable D call. CDR1 is MDHEN and CDR2 is SYDVKM in the germline V gene. The CDR3 sequence is 21 residues long. V gave up 1 base and J gave up 8 bases, with 32 bases separating them. CDR3 region: CASSLLGSPRILTLPEEKLFF. The CDR3 nucleotides are TGTGCCAGCAGTTTATTGGGTTCTCCCCGGATACTGACCCTCCCGGAGGAAAAACTGTTTTTT.

In its sample, this clone was seen a few times. The chain has TRBV6-1 and TRBJ2-1; the D is unclear. Germline V lookup: CDR1 MNHNS, CDR2 SASEGT. The CDR3 length is 12 residues. The V end was cut by 5 bases, the J end by 4 bases, with 6 bases between. The CDR3 loop is CASSPRYNEQFF. The CDR3 coding sequence is TGTGCCAGCAGTCCCAGATACAATGAGCAGTTCTTC.

The chain combines TRBV30 with TRBJ1-6; 7 bases align to TRBD1. CDR3 size: 13 residues. The germline gives CDR1 GTSNPN, CDR2 SVGIG (reference sequence). V shed 4 bases, J shed 10 bases, and the junction held 7 bases outside the gene matches. The CDR3 DNA is TGTGCCTGGACCGCCAGGGGGGAATCACCCCTCCACTTT. Its protein product is CAWTARGESPLHF.

The V gene is TRBV12-5, the J gene TRBJ2-5; D remains ambiguous. V lost 2 bases and J lost 8, with 12 bases in between. This CDR3 region has 13 residues. Per the germline V gene, CDR1 is LGHNT and CDR2 is FRNRAP. The DNA for the CDR3 is TGTGCTAGTGGTTTGTTGGCAGAACCCACCCAGTACTTC. Its translation: CASGLLAEPTQYF.

The chain has TRBV6-5 and TRBJ1-2; 7 bases are a match to TRBD1. Unmatched junction bases numbered 11, after V lost 6 bases and J lost 4 bases. The CDR3 contains 15 residues. Germline CDR1 reads MNHEY; CDR2 reads SVGAGI. The CDR3 DNA reads TGTGCCAGCAGCCCAACGACAGGGCCTGGCTATGGCTACACCTTC. It encodes CASSPTTGPGYGYTF.

This chain connects TRBV7-9 to TRBJ1-5, with D hard to call. CDR3 length: 13 residues. V lost 1 base and J lost 8, with 9 bases in between. Germline CDR1 reads SEHNR; CDR2 reads FQNEAQ (reference sequence). The CDR3 nucleotides are TGTGCCAGCAGCTTAGGAGATTCGGAGCCCCAGCATTTT. Translated, it gives CASSLGDSEPQHF.

The rearrangement links TRBV29-1 to TRBJ1-1, with TRBD1 as a possible D gene (6 bases). CDR1 is SQVTM, CDR2 ANQGSEA, per germline. The V gene lost 5 bases and the J gene lost 3 bases, with 10 bases spanning the gap. This CDR3 region has 12 residues. In nucleotides, the CDR3 is TGCAGCGTTTCCACAGGGTACACTGAAGCTTTCTTT. Its protein product is CSVSTGYTEAFF.

The J gene is TRBJ2-1, the V gene TRBV19; TRBD2 matches at 7 bases. Germline CDR1 reads LNHDA; CDR2 reads SQIVND (reference sequence). V trimming: 5 bases; J trimming: 8 bases; junction bases outside the gene matches: 6. CDR3 length: 13 amino acids. The CDR3, as DNA: TGTGCCAGTAGTTTAGCTAGCGGTTATGAGCAGTTCTTC. Amino acids: CASSLASGYEQFF.

This clone was observed once. The chain is built from TRBV28 and TRBJ2-7; 9 positions match TRBD2. V was pared by 8 bases and J by 0 bases, with 5 bases of the junction left unmatched. CDR1 MDHEN and CDR2 SYDVKM come from the germline V gene. This CDR3 region has 14 residues. The CDR3 region is CASGGGRGSYEQYF. CDR3 nucleotide sequence: TGTGCCAGCGGGGGCGGGAGGGGCTCCTACGAGCAGTACTTC.

The chain carries TRBV27 and TRBJ2-6; a weak D match, TRBD1 (6 bases). V was pared by 6 bases and J by 4 bases, with 16 bases between. The CDR3 runs 16 residues. The germline gives CDR1 MNHEY, CDR2 SMNVEV (reference sequence). This CDR3 is CASSRHRAWGANVLTF. CDR3 bases: TGTGCCAGCAGCCGTCACAGGGCTTGGGGGGCCAACGTCCTGACTTTC. Together with reference TRBV27 and TRBJ2-6, the CDR3 gives the full variable domain: EAQVTQNPRYLITVTGKKLTVTCSQNMNHEYMSWYRQDPGLGLRQIYYSMNVEVTDKGDVPEGYKVSRKEKRNFPLILESPSPNQTSLYFCASSRHRAWGANVLTFGAGSRLTVL.

This clone has a single count. The chain employs TRBV4-2 and TRBJ2-1, with 10 bases that match TRBD2. This CDR3 is built from 17 residues. Germline values: CDR1 LGHNA, CDR2 YNFKEQ. The trim removed 2 bases at V and 5 bases at J, leaving 9 bases unmatched. CDR3 residues: CASSQLPSGSWNNEQFF. DNA for the CDR3: TGTGCCAGCAGCCAACTTCCTAGCGGGAGTTGGAACAATGAGCAGTTCTTC.

The chain couples TRBV28 to TRBJ1-1; the match to TRBD1 covers 8 bases. Unmatched junction bases numbered 3, after V lost 5 bases and J lost 4 bases. The CDR3 is made up of 13 amino acids. The germline V gene has CDR1 MDHEN and CDR2 SYDVKM. CDR3 sequence: CASSATGGTEAFF. Written as DNA, the CDR3 is TGTGCCAGCAGTGCTACAGGGGGCACTGAAGCTTTCTTT.

The chain uses TRBV4-1 and TRBJ2-1; D is perhaps TRBD2 (6 bases). Germline V CDR1 and CDR2: MGHRA, YSYEKL. V dropped 2 bases and J dropped 2 bases, with 16 bases sitting between them. This CDR3 comprises 17 residues. Here the CDR3 reads CASSQTTRDSAYNEQFF. The CDR3 region has the DNA TGCGCCAGCAGCCAAACGACCCGGGACTCCGCCTACAATGAGCAGTTCTTC.

The CDR3 sequence is CAWIGHLSGNTIYF. DNA of the CDR3: TGTGCCTGGATAGGACACCTCTCTGGAAACACCATATATTTT. The chain carries TRBV30 and TRBJ1-3; TRBD1 is a possible D gene (5 bases). Deletions cut 4 bases from V and 0 bases from J, with 10 bases between. CDR3 length: 14 residues. Per germline, CDR1 GTSNPN and CDR2 SVGIG (reference sequence). The whole variable domain, remainder taken from reference TRBV30 and TRBJ1-3, is SQTIHQWPATLVQPVGSPLSLECTVEGTSNPNLYWYRQAAGRGLQLLFYSVGIGQISSEVPQNLSASRPQDRQFILSSKKLLLSDSGFYLCAWIGHLSGNTIYFGEGSWLTVV.

This clone was detected many times. This sequence joins TRBV6-4 and TRBJ2-1; 9 positions match TRBD1. The CDR3 has 14 amino acids. V dropped 8 bases and J dropped 8; count of bases not matched to a gene: 10. Germline values: CDR1 MRHNA, CDR2 SNTAGT. The CDR3 here is CASGEGQGTDEQFF. The CDR3 DNA reads as TGTGCCAGCGGAGAGGGACAGGGAACGGATGAGCAGTTCTTC.

The CDR3 region is CASNQEGPSYEQYF. The CDR3 region has the DNA TGTGCCAGCAATCAGGAGGGGCCGTCCTACGAGCAGTACTTC. This chain joins TRBV25-1 and TRBJ2-5, with D possibly being TRBD2 (6 bases). The J call is doubtful: the DNA matches TRBJ2-7 better. Germline V gene sequence: CDR1 MGHDK, CDR2 SYGVNS. This CDR3 contains 14 residues.

In this sample, this clone turned up once. The chain couples TRBV4-1 to TRBJ2-1; 8 bases are shared with TRBD2. Germline CDR1 reads MGHRA; CDR2 reads YSYEKL. The CDR3 has 15 amino acids. The J segment lost 2 bases and the V segment lost 5 bases, leaving 5 bases of the junction unmatched. CDR3 bases: TGCGCCAGCAGCTCCGGGGGGGGCGCCTACAATGAGCAGTTCTTC. Its protein product is CASSSGGGAYNEQFF.

The V gene is TRBV4-2, the J gene TRBJ2-5; D gene uncertain. Germline CDR1 and CDR2: LGHNA and YNFKEQ. The CDR3 is made up of 13 amino acids. The V end was cut by 1 base, the J end by 3 bases, with 6 bases between. CDR3 protein: CASSQVAEETQYF. As DNA, the CDR3 is TGTGCCAGCAGCCAAGTGGCGGAAGAGACCCAGTACTTC.

This chain joins TRBV4-1 and TRBJ2-5, with D maybe TRBD2 (5 bases). Looked up from germline, CDR1 is MGHRA and CDR2 is YSYEKL. V lost 2 bases and J 5 bases, leaving 15 bases between the germline ends. The CDR3 runs 15 residues. DNA for the CDR3: TGCGCCAGCAGCCAAAAGGACTCGACTCTGGAGACCCAGTACTTC. Its translation: CASSQKDSTLETQYF.

V usage is TRBV11-2 and J usage is TRBJ2-7; TRBD2 might be the D (5 bases). Germline V CDR1 and CDR2: SGHAT, FQNNGV. The CDR3 is 13 amino acids. The V and J ends lost 1 base and 3 bases respectively, with 7 bases between them. The chain's CDR3 is CASSLAGDYEQYF. In DNA, the CDR3 is TGTGCCAGCAGCTTAGCCGGGGACTACGAGCAGTACTTC.

V usage is TRBV28 and J usage is TRBJ2-7; D possibly corresponds to TRBD2 (5 bases). The V end was cut by 4 bases, the J end by 4 bases, with 20 bases between. The CDR3 runs to 16 residues. Per germline, CDR1 MDHEN and CDR2 SYDVKM. For the CDR3, the DNA is TGTGCCAGCAGTTCTAGACTTCGGGATTTCAGGTACGAGCAGTACTTC. This encodes CASSSRLRDFRYEQYF.

This clone has more than one count but fewer than ten. The genes are TRBV6-5 and TRBJ1-3, with D possibly being TRBD1 (5 bases). There are 15 residues in the CDR3. Germline V lookup: CDR1 MNHEY, CDR2 SVGAGI. The V and J ends lost 7 bases and 3 bases respectively, with 16 bases between them. CDR3 region: CASIRSRQSGNTIYF. The CDR3 DNA reads as TGTGCCAGCATAAGGTCCAGACAGAGTGGAAACACCATATATTTT.